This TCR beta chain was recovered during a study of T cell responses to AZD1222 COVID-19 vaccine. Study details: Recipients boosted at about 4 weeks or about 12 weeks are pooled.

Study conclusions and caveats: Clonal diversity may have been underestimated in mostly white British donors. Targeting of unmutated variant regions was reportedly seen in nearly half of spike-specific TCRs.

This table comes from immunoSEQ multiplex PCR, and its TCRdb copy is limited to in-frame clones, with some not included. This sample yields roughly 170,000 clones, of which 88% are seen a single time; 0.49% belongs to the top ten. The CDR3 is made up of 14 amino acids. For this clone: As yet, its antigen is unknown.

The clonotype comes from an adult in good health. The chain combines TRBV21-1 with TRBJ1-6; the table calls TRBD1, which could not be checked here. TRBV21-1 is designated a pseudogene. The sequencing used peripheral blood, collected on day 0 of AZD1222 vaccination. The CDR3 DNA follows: TGTGCCAGCGTCAGACAGGACGGTAATTCACCCCTCCACTTT. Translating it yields CASVRQDGNSPLHF.